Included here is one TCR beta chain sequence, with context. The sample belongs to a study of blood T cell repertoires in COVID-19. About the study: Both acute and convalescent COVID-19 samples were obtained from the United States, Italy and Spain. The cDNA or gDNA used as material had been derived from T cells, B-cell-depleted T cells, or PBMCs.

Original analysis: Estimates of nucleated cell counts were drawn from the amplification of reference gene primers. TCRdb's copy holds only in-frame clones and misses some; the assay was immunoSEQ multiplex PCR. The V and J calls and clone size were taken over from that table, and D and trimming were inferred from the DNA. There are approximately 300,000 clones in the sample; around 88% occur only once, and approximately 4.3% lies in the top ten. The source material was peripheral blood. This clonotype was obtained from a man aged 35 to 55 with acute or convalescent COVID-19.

The CDR3 here is CASSRISGQGLYGYTF. CDR3 nucleotides: TGTGCCAGCAGCCGTATCTCGGGACAGGGCCTCTATGGCTACACCTTC. The chain has TRBV5-4 and TRBJ1-2, with 9 bases matching TRBD1. This CDR3 spans 16 amino acids. Germline lookup yields CDR1 SGHNT and CDR2 YYREEE (reference sequence). V trimming: 4 bases; J trimming: 4 bases; junction bases outside the gene matches: 11.